This T cell receptor (beta chain) was sequenced in a study of cytomegalovirus exposure and HLA in healthy donors. This clone was found once. Its matching antigen is unknown. General study findings and limits: Through in vitro validation, three CMV-associated chains were shown to be specific for CMV antigens.

Measured with immunoSEQ multiplex PCR; TCRdb has only the in-frame clones, and not every one. The data contain about 120,000 clones, around 85% of them singletons. This CDR3 is 17 amino acids long. J lost 0 bases, V lost 4 bases, and 6 bases had no gene match. Germline CDR1 LGHNA, CDR2 YNFKEQ. Sequencing input: PBMCs. The J gene is TRBJ2-3, the V gene TRBV4-2, with 11 bases identical to TRBD2. The sequence was obtained from a woman under 40 in good health and CMV-seronegative. The CDR3 coding sequence is TGTGCCAGCAGCCCAGGTAGCGGGGGGGCCAGCACAGATACGCAGTATTTT. Its protein product is CASSPGSGGASTDTQYF.